The text below deals with one TCR beta chain. Antigen specificity is unknown. PCR primers comprised 60 Vbeta and 13 Jbeta primers. Per the original data handling: The authors later counted 65 million to 90 million unique TCR beta chains, about 11 million of them shared. Some clones are missing from TCRdb's copy, which holds only in-frame ones; the method was immunoSEQ multiplex PCR. Clone size and the V and J calls come from that table; the DNA yielded D and trimming. The sample has around 190,000 clones, more than 70% seen once. This sample is drawn from a study of cytomegalovirus exposure and HLA in healthy donors. Study-wide findings and caveats: Confirmation was obtained in vitro that a few CMV-associated chains are specific for CMV antigens. V- and J-gene trimming in TCR beta was tied to a missense DCLRE1C variant by an analysis performed later. The likely explanation for a cluster of highly shared sequence variants was sequencing artifact.

The CDR3 has 14 amino acids. Per germline, CDR1 SGHTA and CDR2 FQGNSA. V lost 1 base to trimming and J lost 2 bases, with 8 bases between them. The chain is built from TRBV7-2 and TRBJ1-2; unclear D gene. Sequencing input: PBMCs. This sequence originates from a woman in her forties in good health and CMV-seronegative. The CDR3 here is CASSLVEVNYGYTF. In nucleotides, the CDR3 is TGTGCCAGCAGCTTAGTGGAGGTGAACTATGGCTACACCTTC.